The next 2 T cell receptor beta chains were all read from a single sample in a study of blood T cells in healthy people across ages. Next came a second PCR, run for about 7 to 12 cycles, which used a sample-barcoded 5' primer along with a J-beta primer mix. TCRdb reanalysed the 5' RACE reads using MiXCR and keeps one entry per CDR3 protein. Here the sample spans under 1,000,000 distinct CDR3 sequences, about 46% being singletons. Sequenced material: blood. These receptor sequences come from a man older than 75 in good health.

The CDR3 here is CASSTQVRAAYNEQFF. The CDR3 DNA sequence: TGCGCCAGCAGCACCCAAGTTCGGGCGGCCTACAATGAGCAGTTCTTC. The chain recombines TRBV5-1 with TRBJ2-1; D not certain. Germline lookup yields CDR1 SGHRS and CDR2 YFSETQ. CDR3 length: 16 amino acids. The V and J ends lost 4 bases and 2 bases respectively, with 16 bases between them. The entire variable domain, with the rest obtained from reference TRBV5-1 and TRBJ2-1, is as follows: KAGVTQTPRYLIKTRGQQVTLSCSPISGHRSVSWYQQTPGQGLQFLFEYFSETQRNKGNFPGRFSGRQFSNSRSEMNVSTLELGDSALYLCASSTQVRAAYNEQFFGPGTRLTVL.

This clonotype has more than one count but fewer than ten. The rearrangement links TRBV7-2 to TRBJ1-2; D is unclear. Germline lookup yields CDR1 SGHTA and CDR2 FQGNSA. The V and J ends lost 1 base and 8 bases respectively, with 17 bases between them. The CDR3 contains 15 residues. This CDR3 reads CASSLETGYHGGYTF. For the CDR3, the DNA is TGTGCCAGCAGCTTAGAAACCGGCTATCACGGGGGCTACACCTTC.